This is a list of T cell receptor beta chains from one sample in a study of breast tumors, draining lymph nodes, adjacent tissues. TCRdb analysed the multiplex PCR reads with MiXCR anew, one entry per CDR3 protein. The profile shows approximately 37,000 distinct CDR3 sequences, roughly 32% of them singletons. What was sequenced was breast tumor tissue. The receptors were gathered from a female donor with breast cancer. Some clones in this sample may be carry-over from other donors' samples. CDR3s include the opening cysteine and the closing phenylalanine or tryptophan. D genes are given only for firm matches. The size field is filled for only some rows; it gives once, few, many or a size class.

V	J	length	D	size	CDR3	DNA
TRBV20-1	TRBJ2-3	18	TRBD2	many	CSARDGGFGGRAPDTQYF	TGCAGTGCTAGAGACGGGGGGTTTGGCGGGAGGGCTCCAGATACGCAGTATTTT
TRBV7-6	TRBJ2-1	13	-	-	CASSFSGDNEQFF	TGTGCCAGCAGCTTCAGCGGTGACAATGAGCAGTTCTTC
TRBV5-5	TRBJ1-2	14	TRBD1	-	CASSRITGDYGYTF	TGTGCCAGCAGCCGGATCACAGGGGACTATGGCTACACCTTC
TRBV11-2	TRBJ1-5	13	-	many	CASSLGSNQPQHF	TGTGCCAGCAGCTTAGGGAGTAATCAGCCCCAGCATTTT
TRBV20-1	TRBJ2-7	15	-	-	CSARDAGKWGNEQYF	TGCAGTGCTAGAGATGCGGGGAAATGGGGCAACGAGCAGTACTTC
TRBV20-1	TRBJ1-1	17	TRBD1	few	CSARDRDRVLKDTEAFF	TGCAGTGCTAGAGATCGGGACAGGGTATTGAAGGACACTGAAGCTTTCTTT
TRBV18	TRBJ2-7	13	TRBD1	-	CASSNRGSYEQYF	TGTGCCAGCTCAAACAGGGGATCCTACGAGCAGTACTTC
TRBV5-1	TRBJ1-6	15	-	-	CASSLGGGRDSPLHF	TGCGCCAGCAGCCTCGGAGGGGGACGGGATTCACCCCTCCACTTT
TRBV6-2/TRBV6-3	TRBJ2-3	15	-	few	CASSYRGLRTDTQYF	TGTGCCAGCAGCTACCGGGGACTTCGCACAGATACGCAGTATTTT
TRBV25-1	TRBJ1-6	14	TRBD1	many	CASRPQGVVSPLHF	TGTGCCAGCAGACCCCAGGGGGTCGTTTCACCCCTCCACTTT
TRBV5-6	TRBJ1-2	12	-	-	CASSLRGDGHTF	TGTGCCAGCAGCTTACGGGGGGATGGCCACACCTTC
TRBV19	TRBJ2-3	17	TRBD2	many	CASSPSGTSGSTDTQYF	TGTGCCAGTAGTCCTTCTGGGACTAGCGGGAGCACAGATACGCAGTATTTT
TRBV2	TRBJ2-7	12	-	many	CASSNRGGEQYF	TGTGCCAGCAGTAACAGGGGAGGCGAGCAGTACTTC
TRBV9	TRBJ2-3	14	-	many	CASSVTGPPDTQYF	TGTGCCAGCAGCGTCACGGGACCTCCAGATACGCAGTATTTT
TRBV11-1	TRBJ2-3	16	-	many	CASSLRWGLSTDTQYF	TGTGCCAGCAGCCTAAGGTGGGGCCTAAGCACAGATACGCAGTATTTT
TRBV20-1	TRBJ1-1	13	-	-	CSANRDPGTEAFF	TGCAGTGCAAACCGGGACCCCGGCACTGAAGCTTTCTTT
TRBV20-1	TRBJ2-3	11	-	-	CSARVADTQYF	TGCAGTGCTAGAGTAGCAGATACGCAGTATTTT
TRBV27	TRBJ2-7	14	-	many	CASGWGASPYEQYF	TGTGCCAGTGGGTGGGGGGCGTCTCCCTACGAGCAGTACTTC
TRBV6-6	TRBJ1-4	16	-	-	CASSYAQAATNEKLFF	TGTGCCAGCAGTTATGCTCAAGCCGCAACTAATGAAAAACTGTTTTTT
TRBV3-1	TRBJ1-2	13	-	many	CASSFDRFYGYTF	TGTGCCAGCAGCTTTGACAGGTTCTATGGCTACACCTTC
TRBV20-1	TRBJ2-2	16	-	many	CSAPDRRGANTGELFF	TGCAGTGCTCCGGACAGGAGGGGCGCGAACACCGGGGAGCTGTTTTTT
TRBV10-3	TRBJ2-3	13	TRBD1	many	CAISGTGVDTQYF	TGTGCCATCAGCGGGACAGGGGTAGATACGCAGTATTTT
TRBV30	TRBJ1-6	14	-	few	CAWRTGGYDSPLHF	TGTGCCTGGAGGACGGGTGGCTACGATTCACCCCTCCACTTT
TRBV6-6	TRBJ2-1	12	-	medium-sized	CATEIREGEQFF	TGTGCCACCGAAATTCGCGAGGGTGAGCAGTTCTTC
TRBV20-1	TRBJ2-3	14	-	few	CSARGRGFRDTQYF	TGCAGTGCTAGAGGGAGAGGGTTCAGGGATACGCAGTATTTT
TRBV5-4	TRBJ2-1	15	-	many	CASSRVSSPYNEQFF	TGTGCCAGCAGCCGCGTGTCTAGCCCGTACAATGAGCAGTTCTTC
TRBV20-1	TRBJ2-7	11	-	-	CSARGSYEQHF	TGCAGTGCTAGAGGTAGCTACGAGCAGCACTTC
TRBV28	TRBJ1-2	15	-	-	CASEFPAGAGYGYTF	TGTGCCAGCGAATTCCCCGCGGGGGCTGGGTATGGCTACACCTTC
TRBV5-6	TRBJ2-5	15	TRBD1	many	CASSQNSDRQETQYF	TGTGCCAGCAGCCAAAATTCGGACAGGCAAGAGACCCAGTACTTC
TRBV11-2	TRBJ1-4	15	-	many	CASSLVGARNEKLFF	TGTGCCAGCAGCTTAGTGGGGGCGAGAAATGAAAAACTGTTTTTT
TRBV20-1	TRBJ2-2	14	TRBD2	-	CSASLAGGSGELFF	TGCAGTGCTTCGCTAGCGGGAGGGTCCGGGGAGCTGTTTTTT
TRBV28	TRBJ2-7	11	-	many	CASFGGAEQYF	TGTGCCAGCTTTGGCGGGGCCGAGCAGTACTTC
TRBV30	TRBJ1-2	14	TRBD1	few	CAWSAGTGAYGYTF	TGTGCCTGGAGTGCCGGGACAGGCGCTTACGGCTACACCTTC
TRBV2	TRBJ1-2	13	-	many	CASSERRDYGYTF	TGTGCCAGCAGTGAAAGGCGGGACTATGGCTACACCTTC
TRBV19	TRBJ1-1	12	TRBD1	-	CASSPGGTEAFF	TGTGCCAGTAGTCCAGGGGGCACTGAAGCTTTCTTT
TRBV12-3/TRBV12-4	TRBJ2-1	14	-	many	CASSPSVDYNEQFF	TGTGCCAGCAGTCCCTCTGTTGACTACAATGAGCAGTTCTTC
TRBV24-1	TRBJ2-2	14	-	many	CATSDGPTTGELFF	TGTGCCACCAGTGACGGACCGACCACCGGGGAGCTGTTTTTT
TRBV28	TRBJ2-3	13	-	-	CASSMTDTDTQYF	TGTGCCAGCAGTATGACAGACACAGATACGCAGTATTTT
TRBV12-3/TRBV12-4	TRBJ1-2	14	TRBD1	many	CASSLFGQGRGYTF	TGTGCCAGCAGTTTGTTCGGACAGGGTCGTGGCTACACCTTC